The source of this TCR beta chain is a study of blood T cell repertoires in COVID-19. About the study: Sample material is recorded as cDNA or gDNA derived from T cells, B-cell-depleted T cells, or PBMCs.

Per the germline V gene, CDR1 is SGDLS and CDR2 is YYNGEE. This CDR3 is built from 14 residues. The V end was cut by 4 bases, the J end by 2 bases, with 12 bases between. This clone was observed a single time. The table came from immunoSEQ multiplex PCR; TCRdb's copy has only in-frame clones and leaves some out. The sample yields around 320,000 clones, 70% to 90% seen once. Sequences were obtained from peripheral blood. The chain has TRBV9 and TRBJ1-1; D perhaps matches TRBD1 (5 bases). The sequence was obtained from a human donor in a cohort sampled during active COVID-19. The CDR3 sequence: CASSPQGLNTEAFF. In DNA, the CDR3 is TGTGCCAGCAGCCCGCAGGGTCTCAACACTGAAGCTTTCTTT.